This T cell receptor (beta chain) was observed in a study of a mutant IDH1 vaccine in newly diagnosed glioma. Study context: Patients previously underwent radiotherapy, temozolomide, or both, and most underwent both.

With respect to this clone: The target antigen is unknown.

The sample's time point: week 23, last vaccination. Mutant IDH1 20-mer peptide, at 300 ug, made up each vaccine dose, with topical imiquimod. Profiled with immunoSEQ multiplex PCR; TCRdb holds only in-frame clones, not every one. The sample consists of tens of thousands of clones, roughly 77% of them appearing once. The CDR3 runs to 13 residues. The germline V gene has CDR1 SGHDT and CDR2 YYEEEE. The germline V and J ends were trimmed by 4 bases and 5 bases, with 9 bases remaining between them. The receptor's source is a woman in her forties with glioma. Some clones in this sample may be carry-over from other donors' samples. The chain combines TRBV5-6 with TRBJ2-2, with D perhaps TRBD1 (5 bases). The input for sequencing was PBMCs, taken from a glioma patient whose treatment included an IDH1 peptide vaccine. This CDR3 is CASSASGTGELFF. In DNA form, the CDR3 reads TGTGCCAGCAGCGCCTCAGGGACCGGGGAGCTGTTTTTT. The full variable domain, rest sourced from reference TRBV5-6 and TRBJ2-2, is DAGVTQSPTHLIKTRGQQVTLRCSPKSGHDTVSWYQQALGQGPQFIFQYYEEEERQRGNFPDRFSGHQFPNYSSELNVNALLLGDSALYLCASSASGTGELFFGEGSRLTVL.